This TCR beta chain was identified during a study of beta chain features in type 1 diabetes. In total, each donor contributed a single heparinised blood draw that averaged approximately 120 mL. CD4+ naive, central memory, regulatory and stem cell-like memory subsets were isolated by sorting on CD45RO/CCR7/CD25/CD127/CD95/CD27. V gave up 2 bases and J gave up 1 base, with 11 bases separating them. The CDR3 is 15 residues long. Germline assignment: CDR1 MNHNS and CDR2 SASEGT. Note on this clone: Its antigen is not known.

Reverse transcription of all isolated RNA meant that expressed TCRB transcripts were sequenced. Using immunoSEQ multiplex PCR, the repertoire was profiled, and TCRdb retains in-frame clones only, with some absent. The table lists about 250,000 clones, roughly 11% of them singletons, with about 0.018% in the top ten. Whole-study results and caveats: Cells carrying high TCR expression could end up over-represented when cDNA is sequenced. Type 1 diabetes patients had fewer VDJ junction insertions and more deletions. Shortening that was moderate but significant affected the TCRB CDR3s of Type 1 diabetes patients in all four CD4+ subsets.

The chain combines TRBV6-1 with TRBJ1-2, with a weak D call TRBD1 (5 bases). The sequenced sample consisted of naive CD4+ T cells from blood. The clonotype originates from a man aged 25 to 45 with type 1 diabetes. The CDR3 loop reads CASSEQGWDNYGYTF. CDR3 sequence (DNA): TGTGCCAGCAGTGAACAGGGTTGGGATAACTATGGCTACACCTTC.